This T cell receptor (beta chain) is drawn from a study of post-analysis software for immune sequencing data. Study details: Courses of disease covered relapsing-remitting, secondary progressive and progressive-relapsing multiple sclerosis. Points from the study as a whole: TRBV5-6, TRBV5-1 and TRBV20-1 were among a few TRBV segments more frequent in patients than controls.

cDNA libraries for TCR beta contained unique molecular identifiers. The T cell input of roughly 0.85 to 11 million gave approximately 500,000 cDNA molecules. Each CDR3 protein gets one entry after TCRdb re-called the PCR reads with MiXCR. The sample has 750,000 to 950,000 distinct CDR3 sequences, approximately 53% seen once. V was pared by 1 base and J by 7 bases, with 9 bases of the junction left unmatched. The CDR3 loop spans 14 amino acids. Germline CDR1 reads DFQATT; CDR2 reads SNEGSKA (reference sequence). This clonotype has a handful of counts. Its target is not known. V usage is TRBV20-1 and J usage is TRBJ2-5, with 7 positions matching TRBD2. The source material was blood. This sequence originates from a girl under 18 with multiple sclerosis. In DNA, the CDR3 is TGCAGTGCTAGAGCGGGGGGAACCCCACGGACCCAGTACTTC. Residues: CSARAGGTPRTQYF.